This paragraph reports one TCR beta chain. A read error may explain this, as a much larger clone is one base away. A read error is likely, as this CDR3 ends without the conserved phenylalanine or tryptophan. The source of the sample is a study of breast tumors, draining lymph nodes, adjacent tissues. TCRdb re-analysed the multiplex PCR reads in MiXCR, keeping a single row per CDR3 protein. The sample records about 32,000 distinct CDR3 sequences, just over 35% being singletons. The CDR3 is 16 amino acids. Germline CDR1 reads SGHRS; CDR2 reads YFSETQ. V lost 4 bases and J lost 6; bases outside the gene matches: 11.

This receptor was taken from a female donor with breast cancer. Some clones in this sample may be carry-over from other donors' samples. This chain uses TRBV5-1 with TRBJ2-1; 9 bases match TRBD2. Sequencing was carried out using breast tumor tissue. For the CDR3, the DNA is TGCGCCAGCAGCCCGGGGGCGGGAGGGCCTAGCAATGAGCAGTTCCTC. Amino acid sequence: CASSPGAGGPSNEQFL.